The 10 T cell receptor beta chains below come from one sample, sequenced in a study of OX40 agonist ivuxolimab in advanced cancers. Method: immunoSEQ multiplex PCR; TCRdb's copy keeps in-frame clones and lacks some. The sample contains some 60,000 clones, around 87% of which appear only once. Sample: CD4+ or CD8+ T cells sorted from blood, taken in a trial of the OX40 agonist ivuxolimab. Receptors were obtained from an adult with an advanced solid tumor such as melanoma, head and neck, liver or kidney cancer.

This chain joins TRBV28 and TRBJ2-7; tentative D call: TRBD1 (6 bases). Germline V gene sequence: CDR1 MDHEN, CDR2 SYDVKM. With 3 bases removed from V and 5 bases from J, the gap between germline ends came to 17 bases. There are 15 residues in the CDR3. The CDR3 is CASSFPTGNPHEQYF. The CDR3 bases are TGTGCCAGCAGTTTTCCAACAGGGAACCCCCACGAGCAGTACTTC. The complete variable domain, with remaining parts taken from reference TRBV28 and TRBJ2-7, reads DVKVTQSSRYLVKRTGEKVFLECVQDMDHENMFWYRQDPGLGLRLIYFSYDVKMKEKGDIPEGYSVSREKKERFSLILESASTNQTSMYLCASSFPTGNPHEQYFGPGTRLTVT.

V usage is TRBV28 and J usage is TRBJ2-3; TRBD2 agrees at 8 bases. Germline V gene sequence: CDR1 MDHEN, CDR2 SYDVKM. The CDR3 is 17 residues long. The trim removed 3 bases at V and 6 bases at J, leaving 14 bases unmatched. This chain's CDR3 is CASSFGHGTSDSDTQYF. CDR3 DNA: TGTGCCAGCAGTTTCGGTCACGGGACTAGTGACTCTGATACGCAGTATTTT.

V and J are TRBV15 and TRBJ2-5, with D unclear. V was clipped by 1 base and J by 4 bases, with 4 bases between them. Germline CDR1 and CDR2: LNHNV and YYDKDF (reference sequence). This CDR3 is 12 amino acids long. CDR3 sequence reads: CATSRATETQYF. Here the CDR3 DNA reads TGTGCCACCAGCAGAGCGACAGAGACCCAGTACTTC.

This clone was picked up one time. This sequence joins TRBV5-1 and TRBJ1-1; weak D call: TRBD1 (6 bases). Trimming shortened V by 2 bases and J by 0 bases, and 11 bases separated the two germline ends. CDR3 length: 15 amino acids. The germline CDR1 and CDR2 sequences are SGHRS and YFSETQ. CDR3 region: CASSFGGQLNTEAFF. CDR3 DNA sequence: TGCGCCAGCAGCTTCGGCGGACAGCTGAACACTGAAGCTTTCTTT.

The chain employs TRBV7-2 and TRBJ1-6; 7 bases agree with TRBD1. The CDR3 consists of 14 residues. Germline assignment: CDR1 SGHTA and CDR2 FQGNSA. With 3 bases clipped from V and 7 bases from J, the junction kept 3 bases outside the gene matches. The CDR3 DNA follows: TGTGCCAGCAGCTTCCGACAGGGCAATTCACCCCTCCACTTT. Translation: CASSFRQGNSPLHF.

This clone was counted a single time. The chain recombines TRBV9 with TRBJ1-3, with D perhaps TRBD1 (5 bases). This CDR3 contains 14 residues. Trimming took 0 bases from V and 2 from J, leaving 6 bases between them. Germline V lookup: CDR1 SGDLS, CDR2 YYNGEE. CDR3 protein: CASSVVGAGNTIYF. As DNA, the CDR3 is TGTGCCAGCAGCGTAGTGGGGGCTGGAAACACCATATATTTT.

In its sample, this clone was seen a few times. The V call is TRBV5-8, the J call TRBJ1-5; the D gene is possibly TRBD1 (6 bases). Germline V CDR1 and CDR2: SGHTS, YDEGEE. V dropped 1 base and J dropped 7 bases, with 12 bases sitting between them. The CDR3 is 14 residues long. For the CDR3, the DNA is TGTGCCAGCAGCTTGAGGGGGGGCCAGCAGCCCCAGCATTTT. It yields the protein CASSLRGGQQPQHF.

V gene TRBV27 combines with J gene TRBJ1-4; no clear D. V dropped 4 bases and J dropped 8 bases, with 11 bases sitting between them. There are 13 residues in the CDR3. Germline values: CDR1 MNHEY, CDR2 SMNVEV (reference sequence). The CDR3 here is CASSSRADEKLFF. The CDR3 DNA follows: TGTGCCAGCAGTTCGAGGGCGGACGAAAAACTGTTTTTT.

In this sample, this clone turned up once. Here the CDR3 DNA reads TGTGCCAGCTCAACAAGGGAGAATTCACCCCTCCACTTT. Translation: CASSTRENSPLHF. The rearrangement uses TRBV18 and TRBJ1-6; the D is unclear. The germline V and J ends were trimmed by 5 bases and 7 bases, with 9 bases remaining between them. CDR1 is KGHSH and CDR2 is LQKENI in the germline V gene. CDR3 length: 13 residues.

This sequence joins TRBV12-5 and TRBJ2-7; D is unresolved. The germline V and J ends were trimmed by 0 bases and 5 bases, with 8 bases remaining between them. Germline-derived CDR1 and CDR2 are LGHNT and FRNRAP. The CDR3 contains 13 residues. Here the CDR3 reads CASGLVPADEQYF. The DNA for the CDR3 is TGTGCTAGTGGTTTGGTACCAGCCGACGAGCAGTACTTC.